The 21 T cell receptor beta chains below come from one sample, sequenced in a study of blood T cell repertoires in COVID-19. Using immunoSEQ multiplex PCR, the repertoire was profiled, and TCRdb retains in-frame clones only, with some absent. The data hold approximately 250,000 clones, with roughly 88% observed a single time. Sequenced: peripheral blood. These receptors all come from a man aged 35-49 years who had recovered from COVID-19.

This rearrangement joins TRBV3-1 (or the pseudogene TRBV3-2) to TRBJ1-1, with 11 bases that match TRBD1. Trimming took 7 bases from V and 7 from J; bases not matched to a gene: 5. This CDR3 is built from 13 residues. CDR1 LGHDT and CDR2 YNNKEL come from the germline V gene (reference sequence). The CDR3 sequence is CASNGQGAGEAFF. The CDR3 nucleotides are TGTGCCAGCAACGGACAGGGGGCAGGTGAAGCTTTCTTT.

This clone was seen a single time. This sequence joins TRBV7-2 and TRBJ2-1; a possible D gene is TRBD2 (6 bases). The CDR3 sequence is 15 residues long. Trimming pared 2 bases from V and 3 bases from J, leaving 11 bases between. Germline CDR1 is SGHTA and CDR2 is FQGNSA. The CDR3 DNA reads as TGTGCCAGCAGCTTAAAGATGGGGGGCTACAATGAGCAGTTCTTC. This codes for CASSLKMGGYNEQFF.

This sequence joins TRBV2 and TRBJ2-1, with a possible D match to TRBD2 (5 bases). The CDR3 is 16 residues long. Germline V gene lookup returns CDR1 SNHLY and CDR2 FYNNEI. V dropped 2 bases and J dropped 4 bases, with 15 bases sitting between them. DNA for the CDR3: TGTGCCAGCAGTGAACCCCAGGACTTGAGTTACAATGAGCAGTTCTTC. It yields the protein CASSEPQDLSYNEQFF.

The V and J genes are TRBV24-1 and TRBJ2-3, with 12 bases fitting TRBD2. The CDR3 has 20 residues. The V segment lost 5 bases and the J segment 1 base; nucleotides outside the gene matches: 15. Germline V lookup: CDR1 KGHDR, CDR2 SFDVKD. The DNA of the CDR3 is TGTGCCACCAGTGTTGGGGCTAGCGGGAGGGCCATGTCTGGCACAGATACGCAGTATTTT. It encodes CATSVGASGRAMSGTDTQYF.

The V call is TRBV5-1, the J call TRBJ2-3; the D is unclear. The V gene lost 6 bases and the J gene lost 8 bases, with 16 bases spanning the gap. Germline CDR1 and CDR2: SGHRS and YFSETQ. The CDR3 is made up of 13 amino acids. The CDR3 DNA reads TGCGCCAGCAAGGTCGAGGTGATTGGTACGCAGTATTTT. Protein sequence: CASKVEVIGTQYF.

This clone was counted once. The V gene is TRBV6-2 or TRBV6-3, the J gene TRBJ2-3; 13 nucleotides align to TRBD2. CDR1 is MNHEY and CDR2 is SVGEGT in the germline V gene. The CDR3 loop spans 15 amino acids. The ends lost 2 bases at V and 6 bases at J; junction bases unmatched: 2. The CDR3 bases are TGTGCCAGCAGTTACACTAGCGGGGGGGCCGATACGCAGTATTTT. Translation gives CASSYTSGGADTQYF.

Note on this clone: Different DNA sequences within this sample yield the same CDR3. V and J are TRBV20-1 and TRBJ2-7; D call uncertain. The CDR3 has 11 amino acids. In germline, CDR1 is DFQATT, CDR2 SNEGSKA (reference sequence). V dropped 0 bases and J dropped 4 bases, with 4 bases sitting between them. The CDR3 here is CSARDSYEQYF. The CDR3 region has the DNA TGCAGTGCTAGAGATTCATACGAGCAGTACTTC.

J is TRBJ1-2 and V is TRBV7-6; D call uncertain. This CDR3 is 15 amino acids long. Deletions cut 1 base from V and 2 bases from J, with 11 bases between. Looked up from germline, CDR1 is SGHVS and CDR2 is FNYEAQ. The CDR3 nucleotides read TGTGCCAGCAGCTTAGGGTTGGGCGAGAACTATGGCTACACCTTC. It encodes CASSLGLGENYGYTF.

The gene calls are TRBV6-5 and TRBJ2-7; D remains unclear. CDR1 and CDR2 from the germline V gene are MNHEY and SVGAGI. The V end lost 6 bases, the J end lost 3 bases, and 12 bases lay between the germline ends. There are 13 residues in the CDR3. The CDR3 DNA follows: TGTGCCAGCAGAAAAAACAGCAACTACGAGCAGTACTTC. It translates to CASRKNSNYEQYF.

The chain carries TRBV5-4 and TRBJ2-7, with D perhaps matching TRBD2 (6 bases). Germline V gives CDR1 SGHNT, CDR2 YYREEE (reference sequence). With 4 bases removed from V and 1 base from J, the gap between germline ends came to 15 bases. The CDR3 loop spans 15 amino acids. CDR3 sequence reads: CASSLAGRLSYEQYF. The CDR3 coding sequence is TGTGCCAGCAGCCTAGCCGGGAGATTGTCCTACGAGCAGTACTTC.

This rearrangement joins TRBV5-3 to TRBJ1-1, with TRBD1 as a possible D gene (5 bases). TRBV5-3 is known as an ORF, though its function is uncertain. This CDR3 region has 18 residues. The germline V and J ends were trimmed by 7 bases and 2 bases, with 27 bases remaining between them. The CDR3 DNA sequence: TGTGCCAGACCGTTGAATTTGCGGGGCCTAGAAGCCAACACTGAAGCTTTCTTT. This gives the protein CARPLNLRGLEANTEAFF.

CDR3 sequence: CASSQDWATGLDSNQPQHF. The CDR3 DNA reads TGCGCCAGCAGCCAAGATTGGGCCACAGGGTTGGACAGCAATCAGCCCCAGCATTTT. This sequence joins TRBV4-1 and TRBJ1-5, with a tentative D call TRBD1 (6 bases). Trimming stripped 0 bases from V and 1 base from J, with 19 bases between. This CDR3 contains 19 residues. Germline V gene lookup returns CDR1 MGHRA and CDR2 YSYEKL.

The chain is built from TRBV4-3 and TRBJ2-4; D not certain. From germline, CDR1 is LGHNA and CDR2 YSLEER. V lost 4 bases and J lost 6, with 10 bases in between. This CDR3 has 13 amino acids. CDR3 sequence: CASSRLDRNIQYF. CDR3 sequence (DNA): TGCGCCAGCAGCCGCCTAGACCGAAACATTCAGTACTTC.

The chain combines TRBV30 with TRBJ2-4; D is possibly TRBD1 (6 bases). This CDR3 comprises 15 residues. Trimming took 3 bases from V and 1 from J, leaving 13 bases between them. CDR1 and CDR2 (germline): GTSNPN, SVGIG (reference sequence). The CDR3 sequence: CAWSSGQNAKNIQYF. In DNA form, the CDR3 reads TGTGCCTGGAGCTCCGGACAGAACGCCAAAAACATTCAGTACTTC.

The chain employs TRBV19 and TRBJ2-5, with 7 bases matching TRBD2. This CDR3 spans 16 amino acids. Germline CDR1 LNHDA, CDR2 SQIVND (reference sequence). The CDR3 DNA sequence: TGTAGGGGTCCCAAAGGGAGGGAAGCAACGAGGGAGACCCAGTACTTC. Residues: CRGPKGREATRETQYF.

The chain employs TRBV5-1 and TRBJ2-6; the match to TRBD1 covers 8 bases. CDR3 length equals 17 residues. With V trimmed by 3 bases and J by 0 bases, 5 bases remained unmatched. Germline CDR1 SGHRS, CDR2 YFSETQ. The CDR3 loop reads CASSSSTGVSGANVLTF. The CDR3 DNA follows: TGCGCCAGCAGCTCCTCGACAGGGGTCTCTGGGGCCAACGTCCTGACTTTC.

The CDR3 loop is CASSRGLGQVNYGYTF. In DNA, the CDR3 is TGTGCCAGCAGCCGGGGCTTGGGACAGGTGAACTATGGCTACACCTTC. V and J are TRBV4-2 and TRBJ1-2, with TRBD1 identical over 8 bases. The CDR3 consists of 16 residues. With V trimmed by 4 bases and J by 2 bases, 9 bases remained unmatched. Germline-derived CDR1 and CDR2 are LGHNA and YNFKEQ.

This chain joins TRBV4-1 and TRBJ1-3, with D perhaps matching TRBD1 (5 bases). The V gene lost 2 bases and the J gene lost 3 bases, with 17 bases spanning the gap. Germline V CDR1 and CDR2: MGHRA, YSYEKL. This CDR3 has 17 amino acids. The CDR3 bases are TGCGCCAGCAGCCAATCTGTAGGAAGGGGTCTTGGAAACACCATATATTTT. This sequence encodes CASSQSVGRGLGNTIYF.

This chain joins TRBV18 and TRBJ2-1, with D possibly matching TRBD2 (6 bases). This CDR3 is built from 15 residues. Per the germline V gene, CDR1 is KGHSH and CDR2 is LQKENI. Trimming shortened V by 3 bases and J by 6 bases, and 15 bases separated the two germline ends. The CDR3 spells CASSPGLALANEQFF. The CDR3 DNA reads TGTGCCAGCTCACCCGGCCTAGCGCTCGCCAATGAGCAGTTCTTC.

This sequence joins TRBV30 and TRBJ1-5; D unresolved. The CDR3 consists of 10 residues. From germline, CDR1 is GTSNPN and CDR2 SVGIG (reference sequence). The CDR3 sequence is CTASNQPQHF. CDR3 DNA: TGTACAGCTAGCAATCAGCCCCAGCATTTT.

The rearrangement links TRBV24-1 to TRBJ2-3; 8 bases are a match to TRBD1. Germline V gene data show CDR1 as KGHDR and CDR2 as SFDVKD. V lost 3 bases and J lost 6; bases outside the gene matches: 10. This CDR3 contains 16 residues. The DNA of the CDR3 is TGTGCCACCAGTGATCCGACAGGGGCGGTCGGCGATACGCAGTATTTT. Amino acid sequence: CATSDPTGAVGDTQYF.